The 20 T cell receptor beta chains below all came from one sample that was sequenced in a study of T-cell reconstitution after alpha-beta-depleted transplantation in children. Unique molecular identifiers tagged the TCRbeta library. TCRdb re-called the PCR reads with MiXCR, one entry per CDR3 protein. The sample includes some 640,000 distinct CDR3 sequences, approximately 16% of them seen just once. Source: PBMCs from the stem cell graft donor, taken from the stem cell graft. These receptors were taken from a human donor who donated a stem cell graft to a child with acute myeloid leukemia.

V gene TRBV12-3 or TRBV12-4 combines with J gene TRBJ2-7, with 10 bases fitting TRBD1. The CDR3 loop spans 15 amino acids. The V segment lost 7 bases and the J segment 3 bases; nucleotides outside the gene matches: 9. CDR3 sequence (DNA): TGTGCCAGCAAAGAGACAGGGGGCGGGATCTACGAGCAGTACTTC. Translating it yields CASKETGGGIYEQYF.

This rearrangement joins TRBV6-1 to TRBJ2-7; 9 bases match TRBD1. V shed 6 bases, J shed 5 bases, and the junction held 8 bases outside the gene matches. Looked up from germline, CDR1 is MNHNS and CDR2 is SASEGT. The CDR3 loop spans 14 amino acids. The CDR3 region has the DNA TGTGCCAGCAGCCCCCCGGGACAGGGTGACGAGCAGTACTTC. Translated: CASSPPGQGDEQYF.

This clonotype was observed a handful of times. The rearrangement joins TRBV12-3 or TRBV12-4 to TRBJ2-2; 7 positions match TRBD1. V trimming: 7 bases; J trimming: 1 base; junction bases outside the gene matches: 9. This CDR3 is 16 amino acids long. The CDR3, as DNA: TGTGCCAGCACCAAATGGGACAGCCTGAACACCGGGGAGCTGTTTTTT. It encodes CASTKWDSLNTGELFF.

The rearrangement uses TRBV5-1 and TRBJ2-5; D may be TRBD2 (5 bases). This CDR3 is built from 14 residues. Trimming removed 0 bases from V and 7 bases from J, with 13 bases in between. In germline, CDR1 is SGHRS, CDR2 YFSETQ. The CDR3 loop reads CASSLEADLGTQYF. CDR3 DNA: TGCGCCAGCAGCTTGGAAGCGGATCTGGGGACCCAGTACTTC.

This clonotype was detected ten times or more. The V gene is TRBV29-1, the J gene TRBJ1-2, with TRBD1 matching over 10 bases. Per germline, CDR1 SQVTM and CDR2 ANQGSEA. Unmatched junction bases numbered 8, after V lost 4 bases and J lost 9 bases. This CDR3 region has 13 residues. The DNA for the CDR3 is TGCAGCGTTGGGTGGGACAGGGGTCTTCGCTACACCTTC. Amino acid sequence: CSVGWDRGLRYTF.

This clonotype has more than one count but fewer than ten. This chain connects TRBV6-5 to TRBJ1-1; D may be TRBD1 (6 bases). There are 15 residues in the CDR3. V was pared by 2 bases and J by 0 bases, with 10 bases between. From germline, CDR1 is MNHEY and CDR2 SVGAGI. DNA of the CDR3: TGTGCCAGCAGTTACGGGGGCCTTATGAACACTGAAGCTTTCTTT. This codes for CASSYGGLMNTEAFF.

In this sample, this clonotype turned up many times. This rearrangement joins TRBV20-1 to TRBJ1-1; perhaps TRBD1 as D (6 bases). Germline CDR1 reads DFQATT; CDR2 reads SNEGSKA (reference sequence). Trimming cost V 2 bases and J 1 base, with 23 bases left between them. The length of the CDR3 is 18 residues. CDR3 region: CSARPPGKRGTWNTEAFF. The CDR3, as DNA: TGCAGTGCTAGACCGCCGGGAAAGAGGGGGACCTGGAACACTGAAGCTTTCTTT.

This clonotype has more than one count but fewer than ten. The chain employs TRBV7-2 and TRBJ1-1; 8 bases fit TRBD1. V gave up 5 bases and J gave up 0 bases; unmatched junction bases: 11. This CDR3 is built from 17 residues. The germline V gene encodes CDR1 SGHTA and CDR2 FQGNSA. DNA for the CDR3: TGTGCCAGCAGCCCCCGACCCACAGGGGGTATGAACACTGAAGCTTTCTTT. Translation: CASSPRPTGGMNTEAFF.

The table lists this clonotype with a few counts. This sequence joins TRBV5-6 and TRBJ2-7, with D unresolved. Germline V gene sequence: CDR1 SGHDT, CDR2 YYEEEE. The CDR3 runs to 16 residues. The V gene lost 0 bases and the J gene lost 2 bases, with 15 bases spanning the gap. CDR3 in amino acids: CASSLAQAGETYEQYV. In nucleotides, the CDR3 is TGTGCCAGCAGCTTGGCTCAGGCAGGCGAAACCTACGAGCAGTACGTC.

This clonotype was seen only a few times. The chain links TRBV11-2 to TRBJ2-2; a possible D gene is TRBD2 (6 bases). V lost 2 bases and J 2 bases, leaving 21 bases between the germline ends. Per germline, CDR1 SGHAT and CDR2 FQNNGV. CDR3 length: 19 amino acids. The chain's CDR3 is CASSLLARGAGFNTGELFF. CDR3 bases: TGTGCCAGCAGCTTACTAGCGCGAGGGGCCGGATTCAACACCGGGGAGCTGTTTTTT.

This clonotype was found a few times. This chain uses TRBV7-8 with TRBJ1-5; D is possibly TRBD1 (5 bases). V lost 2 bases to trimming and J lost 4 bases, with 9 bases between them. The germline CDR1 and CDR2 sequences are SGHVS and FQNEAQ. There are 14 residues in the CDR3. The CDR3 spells CASSLNRFNQPQHF. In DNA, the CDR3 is TGTGCCAGCAGCTTAAACAGGTTTAATCAGCCCCAGCATTTT.

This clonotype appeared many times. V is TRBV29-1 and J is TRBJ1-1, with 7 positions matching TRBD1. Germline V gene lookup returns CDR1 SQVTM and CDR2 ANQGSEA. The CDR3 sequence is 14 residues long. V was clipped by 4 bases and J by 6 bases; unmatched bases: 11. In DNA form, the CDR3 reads TGCAGCGTTGTCGGCAGGGGGTATTTATCTGAAGCTTTCTTT. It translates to CSVVGRGYLSEAFF.

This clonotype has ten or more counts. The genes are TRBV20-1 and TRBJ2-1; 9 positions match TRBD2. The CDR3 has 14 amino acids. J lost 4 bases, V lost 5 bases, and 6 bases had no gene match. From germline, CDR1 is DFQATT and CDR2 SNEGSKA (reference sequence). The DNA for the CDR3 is TGCAGTGCTTGGGGACTAGCAGTTTACAATGAGCAGTTCTTC. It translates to CSAWGLAVYNEQFF.

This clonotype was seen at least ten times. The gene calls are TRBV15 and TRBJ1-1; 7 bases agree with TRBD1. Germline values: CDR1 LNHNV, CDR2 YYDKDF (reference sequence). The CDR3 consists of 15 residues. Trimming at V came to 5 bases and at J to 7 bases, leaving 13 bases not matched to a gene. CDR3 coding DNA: TGTGCCACCAGCCGTGTACCGACAGGGATCGATGAAGCTTTCTTT. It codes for CATSRVPTGIDEAFF.

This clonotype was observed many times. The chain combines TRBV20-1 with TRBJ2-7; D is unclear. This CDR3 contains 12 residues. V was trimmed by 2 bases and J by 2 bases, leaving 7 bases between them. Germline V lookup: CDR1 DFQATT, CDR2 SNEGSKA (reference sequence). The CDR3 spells CSARRGAYEQYF. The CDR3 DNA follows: TGCAGTGCTAGACGTGGGGCCTACGAGCAGTACTTC.

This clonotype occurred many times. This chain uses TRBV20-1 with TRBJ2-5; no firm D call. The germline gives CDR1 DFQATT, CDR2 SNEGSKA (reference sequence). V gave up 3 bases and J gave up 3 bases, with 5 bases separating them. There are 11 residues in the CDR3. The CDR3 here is CSASPKETQYF. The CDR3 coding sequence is TGCAGTGCTAGTCCTAAAGAGACCCAGTACTTC.

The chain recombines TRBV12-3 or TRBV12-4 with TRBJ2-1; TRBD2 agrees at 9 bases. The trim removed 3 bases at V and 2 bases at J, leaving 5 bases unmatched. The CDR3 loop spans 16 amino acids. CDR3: CASSFEAGGPYNEQFF. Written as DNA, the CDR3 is TGTGCCAGCAGTTTCGAAGCGGGGGGTCCCTACAATGAGCAGTTCTTC.

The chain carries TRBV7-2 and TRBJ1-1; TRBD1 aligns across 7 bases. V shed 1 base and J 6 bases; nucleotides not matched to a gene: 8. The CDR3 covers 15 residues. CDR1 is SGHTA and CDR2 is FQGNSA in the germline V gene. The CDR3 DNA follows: TGTGCCAGCAGCTTAGGTCCCCCCCAGGGGGCTGAAGCTTTCTTT. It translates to CASSLGPPQGAEAFF.

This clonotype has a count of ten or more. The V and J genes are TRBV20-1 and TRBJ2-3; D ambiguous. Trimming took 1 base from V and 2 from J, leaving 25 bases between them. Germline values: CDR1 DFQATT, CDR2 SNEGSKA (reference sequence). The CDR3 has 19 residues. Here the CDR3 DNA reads TGCAGTGCTAGAGTGTTCGCTTCCCAGGCCGTCAGTTACACAGATACGCAGTATTTT. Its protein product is CSARVFASQAVSYTDTQYF.

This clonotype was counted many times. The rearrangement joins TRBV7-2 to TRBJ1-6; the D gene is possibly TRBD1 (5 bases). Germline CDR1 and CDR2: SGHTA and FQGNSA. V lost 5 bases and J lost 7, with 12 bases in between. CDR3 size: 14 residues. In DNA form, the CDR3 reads TGTGCCAGCAGCCGACCGGGACTCAATTCACCCCTCCACTTT. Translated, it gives CASSRPGLNSPLHF.